This TCR beta chain came from a study of T-cell reconstitution after alpha-beta-depleted transplantation in children (dated by TCRdb to the mid-2010s). About the investigation overall: T-cell immune reconstitution after TCRalphabeta/CD19-depleted allogeneic hematopoietic cell transplantation in children was quantitatively tracked in the study by means of TCR repertoire profiling.

What the authors observed across the whole study: Over the following months the frequencies of hyperexpanded clones went down, and after one year T-cell counts and TCRbeta diversity were mostly credited to newly produced T cells. In some patients, the high TCRbeta diversity seen at day 60 was put down to recipient T cells and intrathymic progenitors that had survived conditioning. The apparently early recovery of alphabetaT-cell counts about two months after transplant reportedly depended on only several hundred rapidly expanded clones that came from non-depleted graft cells.

V is cut back by 4 bases and J by 3 bases, with 8 bases in the junction unmatched. The cysteine opens and the phenylalanine closes a CDR3 of 16 amino acids. Only the CDR3 DNA stays, 48 bases, in frame from base 1. According to the germline V gene, CDR1 reads KGHDR and CDR2 reads SFDVKD. The treatment or condition label, read with the paper, signifies: allogeneic hematopoietic cell transplantation with graft depleted of TCRalphabeta T cells and CD19 B cells. The transplant recipients were children given TCRalphabeta/CD19-depleted allogeneic hematopoietic cell grafts. Turning to this clonotype: This receptor's antigen is unknown. One base away there is no much larger clone; base qualities are not given.

The protocol used for the library was PCR. Reads for this sample came from an Illumina HiSeq 2500. Molecular barcoding was employed in the preparation of TCR libraries, with unique molecular identifiers being used to normalize TCRbeta repertoire quantification. TCRdb reprocessed the public reads (quality trimming at Q25 with fastp, clone calling with MiXCR) and kept in-frame beta chains. Merged by CDR3 protein, the rows form single entries marked with the most common genes and DNA. The sample includes more than 90,000 distinct CDR3 sequences, with 10% observed a single time. The ten most abundant clones make up less than 40% of the sample.

The sample consisted of PBMCs, taken before TCRalphabeta/CD19-depleted stem cell transplant. The chain was built from TRBV24-1 and TRBJ2-3; the central 8 bases match TRBD2. This receptor was taken from a boy between 2 and 10 years old with acute lymphoblastic leukemia, due to receive a stem cell transplant. The CDR3 is CATSDPRPSGTDTQYF. The nucleotides are TGTGCCACCAGTGACCCACGGCCTAGCGGGACAGATACGCAGTATTTT.